A selection of T cell receptor beta chains follows, all from one sample in a study of blood T cell repertoires in COVID-19. Libraries were prepared by immunoSEQ multiplex PCR; TCRdb keeps only in-frame clonotypes and omits some of them. The sample lists under 70,000 clones; 75% to 95% were seen once. Sequencing used peripheral blood. The source of these receptors is a human donor with active COVID-19. The donor label of this sample is uncertain. Both conserved end residues are part of each CDR3. D genes are given only for firm matches. Expanded clones get a size class; other rows say once, few or many, or leave the size out.

d_call: TRBD1; j_call: TRBJ1-2; v_call: TRBV4-1; clone_size: -; cdr3_nt: TGCGCCAGCAGCCAATCCGGGACAGGGGACACTAACTATGGCTACACCTTC; cdr3_aa: CASSQSGTGDTNYGYTF
d_call: -; j_call: TRBJ2-1; v_call: TRBV27; clone_size: -; cdr3_nt: TGTGCCAGCAGTTTCGCCGCGGGCAGCTACAATGAGCAGTTCTTC; cdr3_aa: CASSFAAGSYNEQFF
d_call: -; j_call: TRBJ1-1; v_call: TRBV5-1; clone_size: -; cdr3_nt: TGCGCCAGCAGCTTGGAGGCCGGAGGGACTGAAGCTTTCTTT; cdr3_aa: CASSLEAGGTEAFF
d_call: -; j_call: TRBJ2-7; v_call: TRBV3-1/TRBV3-2; clone_size: -; cdr3_nt: TGTGCCAGCAGCACGCGACTAAACCTAAACGAGCAGTACTTC; cdr3_aa: CASSTRLNLNEQYF
d_call: -; j_call: TRBJ2-7; v_call: TRBV3-1/TRBV3-2; clone_size: -; cdr3_nt: TGTGCCAGCAGCCGGAGCGCCTACGAGCAGTACTTC; cdr3_aa: CASSRSAYEQYF
d_call: -; j_call: TRBJ2-7; v_call: TRBV7-9; clone_size: once; cdr3_nt: TGTGCCAGCAGCCCACCTTGGGGGCAGGAGTTTTCCTACGAGCAGTACTTC; cdr3_aa: CASSPPWGQEFSYEQYF
d_call: -; j_call: TRBJ1-2; v_call: TRBV5-1; clone_size: -; cdr3_nt: TGCGCCAGCAGCACAGACGGGGGCTATGGCTACACCTTC; cdr3_aa: CASSTDGGYGYTF
d_call: TRBD1; j_call: TRBJ2-2; v_call: TRBV11-3; clone_size: -; cdr3_nt: TGTGCCAGCAGCTCTGGAACAGGGGGCGCGGTCGGGGAGCTGTTTTTT; cdr3_aa: CASSSGTGGAVGELFF
d_call: -; j_call: TRBJ2-7; v_call: TRBV28; clone_size: -; cdr3_nt: TGTGCCAGCAGTAAAACGGGAACCCGGGAGCAGTACTTC; cdr3_aa: CASSKTGTREQYF
d_call: -; j_call: TRBJ1-1; v_call: TRBV27; clone_size: -; cdr3_nt: TGTGCCAGCAGTTGGAAAGTGCAGGGGCTGACCACTGAAGCTTTCTTT; cdr3_aa: CASSWKVQGLTTEAFF
d_call: -; j_call: TRBJ2-6; v_call: TRBV2; clone_size: once; cdr3_nt: TGTGCCGGGTCGACAGGGGCCAACGTCCTGACTTTC; cdr3_aa: CAGSTGANVLTF
d_call: -; j_call: TRBJ2-7; v_call: TRBV11-2; clone_size: few; cdr3_nt: TGTGCCAGCAGCATGACAGCGTTGTACGAGCAGTACTTC; cdr3_aa: CASSMTALYEQYF
d_call: -; j_call: TRBJ1-1; v_call: TRBV21-1; clone_size: -; cdr3_nt: TGTGCCAGCAGCAAAGTGGGACAGGCTAACACTGAAGCTTTCTTT; cdr3_aa: CASSKVGQANTEAFF
d_call: -; j_call: TRBJ1-3; v_call: TRBV19; clone_size: -; cdr3_nt: TGTGCCAGTAGGACAGGTGCTGGAAACACCATATATTTT; cdr3_aa: CASRTGAGNTIYF
d_call: -; j_call: TRBJ2-5; v_call: TRBV18; clone_size: -; cdr3_nt: TGTGCCAGCTCACCTGCGGGGATACAAGAGACCCAGTACTTC; cdr3_aa: CASSPAGIQETQYF
d_call: -; j_call: TRBJ1-1; v_call: TRBV12-5; clone_size: -; cdr3_nt: TGTGCTAGTGCTATATCACAGGAGATGAACACTGAAGCTTTCTTT; cdr3_aa: CASAISQEMNTEAFF
d_call: -; j_call: TRBJ2-3; v_call: TRBV9; clone_size: -; cdr3_nt: TGTGCCAGCAGCGACAGGAAAAACACAGATACGCAGTATTTT; cdr3_aa: CASSDRKNTDTQYF
d_call: TRBD1; j_call: TRBJ2-7; v_call: TRBV25-1; clone_size: -; cdr3_nt: TGTGCCAGCAGTGGTCCGGGGACAGCATACGAGCAGTACTTC; cdr3_aa: CASSGPGTAYEQYF
d_call: TRBD2; j_call: TRBJ2-7; v_call: TRBV5-5; clone_size: -; cdr3_nt: TGTGCCAGCAGCCCAGACAGGGGCACTAGCGGGAGCTACGAGCAGTACTTC; cdr3_aa: CASSPDRGTSGSYEQYF
d_call: -; j_call: TRBJ2-3; v_call: TRBV19; clone_size: -; cdr3_nt: TGTGCCAGTAGTACGACTCCGATAATCACAGATACGCAGTATTTT; cdr3_aa: CASSTTPIITDTQYF
d_call: TRBD2; j_call: TRBJ2-7; v_call: TRBV6-5; clone_size: -; cdr3_nt: TGTGCCAGCAGTTACTCGTCATCGGGGGGCGAGCAGTACTTC; cdr3_aa: CASSYSSSGGEQYF
d_call: -; j_call: TRBJ2-7; v_call: TRBV4-1; clone_size: -; cdr3_nt: TGCGCCAGCAGCCAAGTGCCGGGAACCTACGAGCAGTACTTC; cdr3_aa: CASSQVPGTYEQYF
d_call: -; j_call: TRBJ1-2; v_call: TRBV6-5; clone_size: -; cdr3_nt: TGTGCCAGCAGTTACAACTTCCCTAGCTATGGCTACACCTTC; cdr3_aa: CASSYNFPSYGYTF
d_call: -; j_call: TRBJ2-7; v_call: TRBV5-6; clone_size: -; cdr3_nt: TGTGCCAGCAGCTTGGGGCAGGGGCACCGCGAGCAGTACTTC; cdr3_aa: CASSLGQGHREQYF
d_call: -; j_call: TRBJ1-5; v_call: TRBV18; clone_size: -; cdr3_nt: TGTGCCAGCTCACCACCAGTCGGCAGGGAAATTAGCAATCAGCCCCAGCATTTT; cdr3_aa: CASSPPVGREISNQPQHF
d_call: -; j_call: TRBJ1-5; v_call: TRBV7-2; clone_size: -; cdr3_nt: TGTGCCAGCAGCGCCGATACAGGGAATGGAGGCAATCAGCCCCAGCATTTT; cdr3_aa: CASSADTGNGGNQPQHF
d_call: TRBD1; j_call: TRBJ1-1; v_call: TRBV28; clone_size: -; cdr3_nt: TGTGCCAGCAGTCTTTCAAGACAGGGTTGGAAAGCTTTCTTT; cdr3_aa: CASSLSRQGWKAFF
d_call: TRBD2; j_call: TRBJ2-1; v_call: TRBV9; clone_size: -; cdr3_nt: TGTGCCAGCAGCGGTAGCGGGAGCTCCTACAATGAGCAGTTCTTC; cdr3_aa: CASSGSGSSYNEQFF
d_call: TRBD2; j_call: TRBJ2-1; v_call: TRBV28; clone_size: -; cdr3_nt: TGTGCCAGCAGGAGACGGACTAGCGGGACCTACAATGAGCAGTTCTTC; cdr3_aa: CASRRRTSGTYNEQFF
d_call: -; j_call: TRBJ2-3; v_call: TRBV2; clone_size: -; cdr3_nt: TGTGCCAGCAGTCCGGGATCCCCGCTGTATTTT; cdr3_aa: CASSPGSPLYF
d_call: TRBD1; j_call: TRBJ1-1; v_call: TRBV9; clone_size: -; cdr3_nt: TGTGCCAGCAGCACCAGCGAGGACAGGGTCGTCGGCACTGAAGCTTTCTTT; cdr3_aa: CASSTSEDRVVGTEAFF
d_call: TRBD1; j_call: TRBJ2-7; v_call: TRBV5-1; clone_size: once; cdr3_nt: TGCGCCAGCAGCTCGACCGGGACAGGGCGTCCGGGTAACGAGCAGTACTTC; cdr3_aa: CASSSTGTGRPGNEQYF
d_call: TRBD2; j_call: TRBJ2-5; v_call: TRBV24-1; clone_size: -; cdr3_nt: TGTGCCACCAGTGATGGGACTAGCGGGGGTGAGACCCAGTACTTC; cdr3_aa: CATSDGTSGGETQYF
d_call: TRBD2; j_call: TRBJ2-1; v_call: TRBV7-3; clone_size: -; cdr3_nt: TGTGCCAGCAGCCATCAGGGAGGGAGGTACAATGAGCAGTTCTTC; cdr3_aa: CASSHQGGRYNEQFF
d_call: -; j_call: TRBJ2-1; v_call: TRBV29-1; clone_size: -; cdr3_nt: TGCAGCGTTGTTGGGTGGGGCCCGAATGAGCAGTTCTTC; cdr3_aa: CSVVGWGPNEQFF
d_call: TRBD2; j_call: TRBJ2-7; v_call: TRBV4-1; clone_size: -; cdr3_nt: TGCGCCAGCAGCCTCTTAGCGGGAGAAACCTACGAGCAGTACTTC; cdr3_aa: CASSLLAGETYEQYF
d_call: -; j_call: TRBJ2-5; v_call: TRBV5-4; clone_size: -; cdr3_nt: TGTGCCAGCAGTGGCTCTGACCAAGAGACCCAGTACTTC; cdr3_aa: CASSGSDQETQYF
d_call: -; j_call: TRBJ2-1; v_call: TRBV6-1; clone_size: -; cdr3_nt: TGTGCCAGCAGTGAACAGACGGGACATACCCTAATCTATGAGCAGTTCTTC; cdr3_aa: CASSEQTGHTLIYEQFF
d_call: -; j_call: TRBJ2-7; v_call: TRBV27; clone_size: few; cdr3_nt: TGTGCCAGCAGTTTAGCCTTCGGAGGTGGCTACGAGCAGTACTTC; cdr3_aa: CASSLAFGGGYEQYF
d_call: -; j_call: TRBJ2-2; v_call: TRBV4-1; clone_size: -; cdr3_nt: TGCGCCAGCAGCCAAGGATTTCCGGACATCCCGAACACCGGGGAGCTGTTTTTT; cdr3_aa: CASSQGFPDIPNTGELFF
d_call: -; j_call: TRBJ2-2; v_call: TRBV15; clone_size: few; cdr3_nt: TGTGCCACCAGCAGAGGGAGAGTAACCGGGGAGCTGTTTTTT; cdr3_aa: CATSRGRVTGELFF
d_call: -; j_call: TRBJ1-1; v_call: TRBV7-8; clone_size: -; cdr3_nt: TGTGCCAGCAGCCCGTTATCGGACACTGAAGCTTTCTTT; cdr3_aa: CASSPLSDTEAFF
d_call: -; j_call: TRBJ2-7; v_call: TRBV5-1; clone_size: -; cdr3_nt: TGCGCCAGCAGCTTAGAGGGACACAGCTCCTACGAGCAGTACTTC; cdr3_aa: CASSLEGHSSYEQYF
d_call: -; j_call: TRBJ1-2; v_call: TRBV5-4; clone_size: -; cdr3_nt: TGTGCCAGCAGCTTGGCCCTTGGCAGGGGATCTAACTATGGCTACACCTTC; cdr3_aa: CASSLALGRGSNYGYTF
d_call: TRBD1; j_call: TRBJ1-2; v_call: TRBV6-5; clone_size: -; cdr3_nt: TGTGCCAGCAACGACAGGGACATCGGCTACACCTTC; cdr3_aa: CASNDRDIGYTF
d_call: -; j_call: TRBJ1-6; v_call: TRBV7-8; clone_size: -; cdr3_nt: TGTGCCAGCAGCTTAGGGCAGGGTTCTAATTCACCCCTCCACTTT; cdr3_aa: CASSLGQGSNSPLHF
d_call: TRBD2; j_call: TRBJ2-2; v_call: TRBV30; clone_size: -; cdr3_nt: TGTGCCTGGAGCGAGGCTAGCGGGAACACCGGGGAGCTGTTTTTT; cdr3_aa: CAWSEASGNTGELFF
d_call: -; j_call: TRBJ1-1; v_call: TRBV6-2/TRBV6-3; clone_size: -; cdr3_nt: TGTGCCAGCAGTTCTAGGAAAACTGAAGCTTTCTTT; cdr3_aa: CASSSRKTEAFF
d_call: -; j_call: TRBJ1-5; v_call: TRBV19; clone_size: -; cdr3_nt: TGTGCCAGTAGTCTCCAGAGCAATCAGCCCCAGCATTTT; cdr3_aa: CASSLQSNQPQHF
d_call: -; j_call: TRBJ2-1; v_call: TRBV7-9; clone_size: -; cdr3_nt: TGTGCCAGCAGCTTTCCCGGGAGCTCCTACAATGAGCAGTTCTTC; cdr3_aa: CASSFPGSSYNEQFF
d_call: -; j_call: TRBJ1-5; v_call: TRBV6-2/TRBV6-3; clone_size: -; cdr3_nt: TGTGCCAGCAGTTACGGGGCACAGGGATCTTATAGCAATCAGCCCCAGCATTTT; cdr3_aa: CASSYGAQGSYSNQPQHF
d_call: TRBD2; j_call: TRBJ2-3; v_call: TRBV9; clone_size: -; cdr3_nt: TGTGCCAGCAGCGCCCGGAGCCGTAGCGGGGGGCCCACAGATACGCAGTATTTT; cdr3_aa: CASSARSRSGGPTDTQYF
d_call: -; j_call: TRBJ1-1; v_call: TRBV6-6; clone_size: -; cdr3_nt: TGTGCCAGCAGTTCCGTGGGACACTGGGACACTGAAGCTTTCTTT; cdr3_aa: CASSSVGHWDTEAFF